Listed below are T cell receptor beta chains from one sample, sequenced in a study of T-cell memory formation after mild COVID-19. TCRdb re-analysed the 5' RACE reads in MiXCR, keeping a single row per CDR3 protein. The top ten hold around a fifth of the sample, which has fewer than 350,000 distinct CDR3 sequences, approximately 7.6% seen once. What was sequenced was PBMCs or a T cell subset sorted from them (not recorded which). The receptors derive from a man younger than 35 who had mild COVID-19 (a few samples of this study predate the infection). Cell type and time point are not known. Both conserved end residues are part of each CDR3. D genes are given only for firm matches. Where a row states a size, it is once, few, many or the class of an expanded clone; other rows omit it.

v_call: TRBV5-4
j_call: TRBJ2-7
clone_size: many
d_call: -
cdr3_nt: TGTGCCAGCAACCCGCCCGGGGGGCCCTACGAGCAGTACTTC
cdr3_aa: CASNPPGGPYEQYF

v_call: TRBV15
j_call: TRBJ2-7
clone_size: -
d_call: -
cdr3_nt: TGTGCCACCAGCATCTTCACGAGGGACGACGAGCAGTACTTC
cdr3_aa: CATSIFTRDDEQYF

v_call: TRBV7-3
j_call: TRBJ2-1
clone_size: few
d_call: -
cdr3_nt: TGTGCCAGCAGCTTATTGGGGGGCCCAGGCTCCTACAATGAGCAGTTCTTC
cdr3_aa: CASSLLGGPGSYNEQFF

v_call: TRBV20-1
j_call: TRBJ2-3
clone_size: -
d_call: -
cdr3_nt: TGCAGTGCTCCAAGACAGGGCACAGATACGCAGTATTTT
cdr3_aa: CSAPRQGTDTQYF

v_call: TRBV5-1
j_call: TRBJ1-1
clone_size: -
d_call: -
cdr3_nt: TGCGCCAGCTCCTTCCCGGAAAAGAACACTGAAGCTTTCTTT
cdr3_aa: CASSFPEKNTEAFF

v_call: TRBV6-5
j_call: TRBJ2-7
clone_size: few
d_call: TRBD1
cdr3_nt: TGTGCCAGCAGTCGCCAGGGACAGGGGTACGAGCAGTACTTC
cdr3_aa: CASSRQGQGYEQYF

v_call: TRBV5-1
j_call: TRBJ2-3
clone_size: -
d_call: -
cdr3_nt: TGCGCCAGCAGCGAGCTGAGGGGACTTAGCACAGATACGCAGTATTTT
cdr3_aa: CASSELRGLSTDTQYF

v_call: TRBV7-9
j_call: TRBJ1-2
clone_size: -
d_call: -
cdr3_nt: TGTGCCAGCAGCGCCTACAGGGGCTACACCTTC
cdr3_aa: CASSAYRGYTF

v_call: TRBV9
j_call: TRBJ1-4
clone_size: few
d_call: -
cdr3_nt: TGTGCCAGCAGCGTAGTGGGGGCTGCTAATGAAAAACTGTTTTTT
cdr3_aa: CASSVVGAANEKLFF

v_call: TRBV12-3/TRBV12-4
j_call: TRBJ2-5
clone_size: many
d_call: -
cdr3_nt: TGTGCCAGCAGCTACGGGATTCAAGAGACCCAGTACTTC
cdr3_aa: CASSYGIQETQYF

v_call: TRBV29-1
j_call: TRBJ1-2
clone_size: -
d_call: TRBD1
cdr3_nt: TGCAGCGTTGCACGTGACAGGGGATGGTATGGCTACACCTTC
cdr3_aa: CSVARDRGWYGYTF

v_call: TRBV21-1
j_call: TRBJ2-5
clone_size: many
d_call: -
cdr3_nt: TGTGCCAGCAGCAATTGGGCCCTGGGCGGCTCGGGGACCCAGTACTTC
cdr3_aa: CASSNWALGGSGTQYF

v_call: TRBV5-4
j_call: TRBJ2-7
clone_size: few
d_call: TRBD1
cdr3_nt: TGTGCCAGCAGCCAGTTCGGACAGGGGGCTTACGAGCAGTACTTC
cdr3_aa: CASSQFGQGAYEQYF